Listed below are T cell receptor beta chains from one sample, sequenced in a study of blood T cell dynamics during melanoma immunotherapy. Some clones are missing from TCRdb's copy, which holds only in-frame ones; the method was immunoSEQ multiplex PCR. The sample has over 8,000 clones; 80% to 90% are singletons. The sample consisted of blood, taken from a patient treated with checkpoint blockade. The receptor source for this set is a human donor with melanoma. The CDR3 runs from the conserved cysteine through the conserved F or W. Each record gives: CDR3 DNA, CDR3 protein, D gene, J gene, clone size, V gene. D genes are given only for firm matches. Clone size, where shown, is once, few, many, or a class for clones that have expanded.

CDR3 DNA: TGTGCCAGCACACCACAGGGATCTGGGGCCAACGTCCTGACTTTC; CDR3 protein: CASTPQGSGANVLTF; D gene: .; J gene: TRBJ2-6; clone size: .; V gene: TRBV6-1
CDR3 DNA: TGTGCCAGCAGTCTCGACAGAAACTATGGCTACACCTTC; CDR3 protein: CASSLDRNYGYTF; D gene: .; J gene: TRBJ1-2; clone size: few; V gene: TRBV14
CDR3 DNA: TGTGCCAGCAGCTCACGGCGAGGGACTAGCGGGGGGGGTAACTACGAGCAGTACTTC; CDR3 protein: CASSSRRGTSGGGNYEQYF; D gene: TRBD2; J gene: TRBJ2-7; clone size: .; V gene: TRBV11-3
CDR3 DNA: TGCGCCAGCAGCCAAGATTGGGAAGGGGCTCAGGCGGACGAGCAGTACTTC; CDR3 protein: CASSQDWEGAQADEQYF; D gene: .; J gene: TRBJ2-7; clone size: once; V gene: TRBV4-1
CDR3 DNA: TGTGCCAGCTCACCAGGCCACAATCAGCCCCAGCATTTT; CDR3 protein: CASSPGHNQPQHF; D gene: .; J gene: TRBJ1-5; clone size: .; V gene: TRBV18
CDR3 DNA: TGTGCCAGCAGCGTAGGTAGAGGGGCCCACTACGAGCAGTACTTC; CDR3 protein: CASSVGRGAHYEQYF; D gene: .; J gene: TRBJ2-7; clone size: .; V gene: TRBV9
CDR3 DNA: TGTGCCAGCAGCTTAGAGGGGGGCGAGCAGTACTTC; CDR3 protein: CASSLEGGEQYF; D gene: .; J gene: TRBJ2-7; clone size: .; V gene: TRBV7-9
CDR3 DNA: TGTGCCAGCGAAAGGGAGAGCTCCTACGAGCAGTACTTC; CDR3 protein: CASERESSYEQYF; D gene: .; J gene: TRBJ2-7; clone size: .; V gene: TRBV2
CDR3 DNA: TGTGCCTGGAGTGCAGGCTTGGGCAACTATGGCTACACCTTC; CDR3 protein: CAWSAGLGNYGYTF; D gene: .; J gene: TRBJ1-2; clone size: .; V gene: TRBV30
CDR3 DNA: TGTGCCAGCAGTTTATACCCCCGGACAGGGGGCGCGGTAGCCGAAAGGAGGTCCTACGAGCAGTACTTC; CDR3 protein: CASSLYPRTGGAVAERRSYEQYF; D gene: TRBD1; J gene: TRBJ2-7; clone size: .; V gene: TRBV27
CDR3 DNA: TGTGCCAGCAGCTTACTACGGGGCGAGACCCAGTACTTC; CDR3 protein: CASSLLRGETQYF; D gene: .; J gene: TRBJ2-5; clone size: .; V gene: TRBV5-4
CDR3 DNA: TGCGCCAGCAGCTTGGTACAGAGCTATGGCTACACCTTC; CDR3 protein: CASSLVQSYGYTF; D gene: .; J gene: TRBJ1-2; clone size: .; V gene: TRBV5-1
CDR3 DNA: TGTGCCAGCAGGGCCGACAGCGCACATGAAAAACTGTTTTTT; CDR3 protein: CASRADSAHEKLFF; D gene: .; J gene: TRBJ1-4; clone size: .; V gene: TRBV6-5
CDR3 DNA: TGTGCCAGCTTTCGTGTCGGTCAGCCCCAGCATTTT; CDR3 protein: CASFRVGQPQHF; D gene: .; J gene: TRBJ1-5; clone size: .; V gene: TRBV6-1